Listed below are T cell receptor beta chains from one sample, sequenced in a study of blood T cell repertoires in COVID-19. Using immunoSEQ multiplex PCR, the repertoire was profiled, and TCRdb retains in-frame clones only, with some absent. Of about 200,000 clones listed, approximately 90% are singletons. Sequenced input: peripheral blood. Every receptor here comes from a man aged 55-75 years who had recovered from COVID-19. The conserved cysteine and the conserved F or W are not part of the CDR3 here. Each record gives: V gene, J gene, CDR3 protein.

V: TRBV9
J: TRBJ2-3
CDR3: ASSVTPTDTQY

V: TRBV5-5
J: TRBJ1-6
CDR3: ASSLGGSGWANSPLH

V: TRBV6-5
J: TRBJ2-7
CDR3: ASRGQGPYEQY

V: TRBV7-6
J: TRBJ2-7
CDR3: ASSLVEGAYYEQY

V: TRBV30
J: TRBJ2-7
CDR3: AWSGAGGLGQY

V: TRBV14
J: TRBJ1-2
CDR3: ASSPVPGGYT

V: TRBV3-1/TRBV3-2
J: TRBJ2-5
CDR3: ASSPMGRETQY

V: TRBV5-1
J: TRBJ2-1
CDR3: ASSPALARNEQF

V: TRBV20-1
J: TRBJ1-1
CDR3: SASRGNTEAF

V: TRBV4-2
J: TRBJ1-5
CDR3: ASSQDRDSNQPQH

V: TRBV7-9
J: TRBJ2-1
CDR3: ASSSGLGEYNEQF

V: TRBV5-1
J: TRBJ2-5
CDR3: ASQQEETQY

V: TRBV14
J: TRBJ1-6
CDR3: ASSLLRGATSPLH

V: TRBV4-3
J: TRBJ2-3
CDR3: ASSQAEYRRGIRDTQY

V: TRBV28
J: TRBJ1-6
CDR3: ASRTGSNSPLH

V: TRBV19
J: TRBJ2-3
CDR3: ATRSDRSTDTQY

V: TRBV5-1
J: TRBJ2-5
CDR3: ASSPREGGGETQY

V: TRBV12-3/TRBV12-4
J: TRBJ1-2
CDR3: ASSTTVNYGYT

V: TRBV7-5
J: TRBJ2-5
CDR3: ARSPWEDRGDGETQY

V: TRBV6-4
J: TRBJ2-2
CDR3: ASSDSPPSGVNTGELF

V: TRBV3-1/TRBV3-2
J: TRBJ1-1
CDR3: ASSLSMNTEAF

V: TRBV24-1
J: TRBJ2-5
CDR3: ATSVLAGGRETQY

V: TRBV6-6
J: TRBJ1-1
CDR3: ASSDMGQPNTEAF

V: TRBV18
J: TRBJ1-4
CDR3: ASSPFQAATNEKLF

V: TRBV6-2/TRBV6-3
J: TRBJ2-7
CDR3: ASSYSGVAGAYEQY

V: TRBV6-1
J: TRBJ1-6
CDR3: ASSEARGSYSNSPLH

V: TRBV10-3
J: TRBJ2-7
CDR3: AIEEQGSYEQY

V: TRBV6-5
J: TRBJ1-1
CDR3: ASKSLGRGTEAF

V: TRBV30
J: TRBJ2-6
CDR3: AWSVTRSPYSGANVLT

V: TRBV27
J: TRBJ2-5
CDR3: ASRPSGRETQY

V: TRBV5-4
J: TRBJ1-2
CDR3: ASSFLVAGYGYT

V: TRBV3-1/TRBV3-2
J: TRBJ2-2
CDR3: ASSHLEAGELF

V: TRBV19
J: TRBJ1-1
CDR3: ASSIQGPVNTEAF

V: TRBV19
J: TRBJ2-3
CDR3: ASSIQGASTDTQY

V: TRBV9
J: TRBJ2-3
CDR3: ASSVDARGVDTQY

V: TRBV7-3
J: TRBJ2-2
CDR3: ASSRGDDTGELF

V: TRBV6-4
J: TRBJ2-3
CDR3: ASSWSGGTDTQY

V: TRBV7-2
J: TRBJ1-1
CDR3: ASQPQGKGETEAF

V: TRBV19
J: TRBJ1-2
CDR3: ASSEGPGQLYGYT

V: TRBV3-1/TRBV3-2
J: TRBJ1-4
CDR3: ASSQLEVAGSEKLF

V: TRBV7-2
J: TRBJ2-5
CDR3: ASSFFWPGQGAGETQY

V: TRBV3-1/TRBV3-2
J: TRBJ1-2
CDR3: ASSFGQPDGYT

V: TRBV5-1
J: TRBJ2-1
CDR3: ASSSAISNNEQF

V: TRBV15
J: TRBJ2-2
CDR3: ATRTNRDRSVTGELF

V: TRBV7-2
J: TRBJ1-2
CDR3: ASSGLTGGLGYT

V: TRBV3-1/TRBV3-2
J: TRBJ1-4
CDR3: ASSPRLRDRGLF

V: TRBV19
J: TRBJ2-4
CDR3: ASSTQDRGNIQY

V: TRBV6-5
J: TRBJ1-1
CDR3: ASNFDRNTEAF

V: TRBV21-1
J: TRBJ2-6
CDR3: ASSIPGGRRPLFSGANVLT

V: TRBV6-2/TRBV6-3
J: TRBJ1-4
CDR3: ASSEVGTNEKLF

V: TRBV24-1
J: TRBJ1-1
CDR3: ATSDPDTEAF

V: TRBV24-1
J: TRBJ2-5
CDR3: ATSGSPEGLKETQY